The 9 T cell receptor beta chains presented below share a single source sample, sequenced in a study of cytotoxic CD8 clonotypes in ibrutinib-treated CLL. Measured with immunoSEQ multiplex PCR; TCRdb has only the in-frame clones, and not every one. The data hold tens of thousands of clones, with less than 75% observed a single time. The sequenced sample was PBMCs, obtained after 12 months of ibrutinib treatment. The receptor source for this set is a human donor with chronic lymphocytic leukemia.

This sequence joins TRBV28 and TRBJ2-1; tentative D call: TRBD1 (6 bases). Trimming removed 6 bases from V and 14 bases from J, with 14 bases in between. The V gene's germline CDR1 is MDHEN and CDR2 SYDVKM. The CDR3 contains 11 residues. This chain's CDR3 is CASRLNRVEFF. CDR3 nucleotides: TGTGCCAGCAGGTTAAACAGGGTGGAGTTCTTC.

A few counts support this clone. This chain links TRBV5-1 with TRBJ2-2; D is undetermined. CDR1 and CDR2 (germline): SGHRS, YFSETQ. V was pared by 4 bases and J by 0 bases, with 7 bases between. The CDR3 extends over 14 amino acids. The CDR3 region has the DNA TGCGCCAGCAGCCCCGGATCGAACACCGGGGAGCTGTTTTTT. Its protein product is CASSPGSNTGELFF. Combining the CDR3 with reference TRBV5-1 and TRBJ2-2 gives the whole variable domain KAGVTQTPRYLIKTRGQQVTLSCSPISGHRSVSWYQQTPGQGLQFLFEYFSETQRNKGNFPGRFSGRQFSNSRSEMNVSTLELGDSALYLCASSPGSNTGELFFGEGSRLTVL.

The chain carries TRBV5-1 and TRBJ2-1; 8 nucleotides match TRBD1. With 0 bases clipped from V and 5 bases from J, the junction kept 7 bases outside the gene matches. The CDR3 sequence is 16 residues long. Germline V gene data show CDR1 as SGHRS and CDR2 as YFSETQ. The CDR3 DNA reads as TGCGCCAGCAGCTTGGAGGGGCCAGGGGGCAACAATGAGCAGTTCTTC. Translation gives CASSLEGPGGNNEQFF.

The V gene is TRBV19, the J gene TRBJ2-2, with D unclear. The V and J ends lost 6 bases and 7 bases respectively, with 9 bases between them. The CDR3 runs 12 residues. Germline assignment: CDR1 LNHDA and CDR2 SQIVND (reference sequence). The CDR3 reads CASSPQSGELFF. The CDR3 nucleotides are TGTGCCAGTAGCCCCCAAAGCGGGGAGCTGTTTTTT.

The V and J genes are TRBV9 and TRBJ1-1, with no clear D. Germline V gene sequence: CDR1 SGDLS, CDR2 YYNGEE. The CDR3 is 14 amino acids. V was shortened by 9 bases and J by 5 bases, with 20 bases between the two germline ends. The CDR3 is CATGEGKSGTEAFF. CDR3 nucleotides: TGTGCCACGGGAGAAGGGAAAAGTGGAACTGAAGCTTTCTTT.

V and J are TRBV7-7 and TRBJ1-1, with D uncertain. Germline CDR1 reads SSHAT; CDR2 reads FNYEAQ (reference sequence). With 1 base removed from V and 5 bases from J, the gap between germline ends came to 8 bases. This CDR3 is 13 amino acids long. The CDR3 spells CASSLGRWTEAFF. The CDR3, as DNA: TGTGCCAGCAGCTTAGGCCGGTGGACTGAAGCTTTCTTT.

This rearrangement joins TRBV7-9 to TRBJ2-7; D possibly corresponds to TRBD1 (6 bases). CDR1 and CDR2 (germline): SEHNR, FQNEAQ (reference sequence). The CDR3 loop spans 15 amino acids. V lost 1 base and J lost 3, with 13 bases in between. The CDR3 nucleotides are TGTGCCAGCAGCTTAGTCAGGGGCTCATTCTACGAGCAGTACTTC. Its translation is CASSLVRGSFYEQYF.

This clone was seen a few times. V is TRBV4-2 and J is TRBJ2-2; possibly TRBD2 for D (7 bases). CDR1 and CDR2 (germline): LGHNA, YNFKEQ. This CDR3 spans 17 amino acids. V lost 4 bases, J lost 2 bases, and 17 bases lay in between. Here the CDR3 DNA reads TGTGCCAGCAGCCGGCAGGGGCTAGCGGCTAACACCGGGGAGCTGTTTTTT. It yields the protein CASSRQGLAANTGELFF.

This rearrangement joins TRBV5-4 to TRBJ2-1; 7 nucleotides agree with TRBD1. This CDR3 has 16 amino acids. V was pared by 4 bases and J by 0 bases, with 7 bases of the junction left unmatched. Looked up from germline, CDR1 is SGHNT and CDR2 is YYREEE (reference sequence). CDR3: CASSTWDSRSYNEQFF. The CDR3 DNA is TGTGCCAGCAGCACTTGGGACAGCCGCTCCTACAATGAGCAGTTCTTC.